The following is a T cell receptor (beta chain) sequence with its context. The antigen it binds to is not known. No base-level quality is on record; no much larger clone is a single base apart. This sample was included in a study of T cell responses to AZD1222 COVID-19 vaccine (dated by TCRdb to 2020 to 2023). For the wider study: Because spike-specific TCR depth and breadth did not differ between the two schedules, AZD1222 recipients who got a second dose at roughly 4 weeks were pooled with those who got a second dose at roughly 12 weeks. A total of about 240 trial participants underwent TCR sequencing, of whom about 210 received two doses of AZD1222 and some 25 received two doses of the MenACWY control vaccine. Trial participants were enrolled into age subgroups of 18-55, 56-69 and 70-plus years, which contained around 150, 29 and 61 TCR-sequenced participants, respectively. Results and caveats for the whole study, not just this receptor: Vaccine-associated CD4 TCRs spanned the whole spike protein, with dominant responses in regions 160-218 and 743-854. Conclusions about previously exposed vaccinees are limited, since just 6 or 7 AZD1222 recipients were seropositive for SARS-CoV-2 at baseline. A significant rise in spike-specific TCR breadth and depth was observed after two AZD1222 doses relative to day 0 and relative to MenACWY recipients. Epitopes outside the regions mutated in the B.1.351 and B.1.1.7 variants were reportedly recognized by nearly half of the unique spike-specific TCRs. Participants were mostly white British and included more females than males, and it was suggested by the authors that clonal diversity may have been underestimated. Because no samples from the day 14 peak response were available, repertoires could be characterized only after the peak T cell response. In the small 56-69-year group, the increase in depth fell short of significance, most likely because of low power.

The time point label of this sample denotes: baseline before first vaccination. Vaccinee samples came from UK trials COV001 and COV002, including a single-blind randomized controlled phase 2/3 trial of AZD1222 (ChAdOx1 nCoV-19) in healthy adults. Trial participant PBMC samples were collected at day 0 and day 28 after the second dose for TCRbeta chain sequencing. The CDR3 regions of human TCRbeta chains were analyzed by immunosequencing. The paper's processing steps were these. TCRs in the repertoires were matched against a reference library of SARS-CoV-2-specific TCRs that had been generated with the MIRA antigen-specificity platform. Breadth was defined as the fraction of unique TCRs that were SARS-CoV-2-associated. Depth was defined as the fraction of total T cells that were SARS-CoV-2-associated. Using the MIRA data, every spike-specific TCR was mapped to the spike region that the TCR reacted to and assigned to either a CD4 or a CD8 class. Log10-transformed breadth and depth values were compared by one-way ANOVA with Sidak's multiple comparisons tests. Not all clones reach the TCRdb copy of this immuneACCESS table, which keeps in-frame sequences only. Checked studies attribute under half of the gap to unresolved V genes and leave the rest unexplained. V, J and clone size are those of that table, while D and trimming were read from the DNA. Counted in this sample were about 99,000 clones; around 94% of them appeared once. In total, the top ten clones hold about 13% of the sample.

The junction shows trimming of 3 bases on V and 8 bases on J, and the gene matches do not reach 5 bases of it. Counted from cysteine to phenylalanine, this CDR3 has 13 amino acids. The retained sequence is limited to the CDR3, 39 bases, with the frame set at the first base. CDR1 and CDR2 (KGHDR, SFDVKD) derive from the germline V gene. The sequence joins TRBV24-1 to TRBJ1-2; 7 middle bases align to TRBD1. The sequence was obtained from an adult in good health. The material sequenced was peripheral blood, taken on day 0 of AZD1222 vaccination. Read as DNA, the sequence is TGTGCCACCAGTGATGAACAGGGGTTAGGCTACACCTTC. Its translation is CATSDEQGLGYTF.